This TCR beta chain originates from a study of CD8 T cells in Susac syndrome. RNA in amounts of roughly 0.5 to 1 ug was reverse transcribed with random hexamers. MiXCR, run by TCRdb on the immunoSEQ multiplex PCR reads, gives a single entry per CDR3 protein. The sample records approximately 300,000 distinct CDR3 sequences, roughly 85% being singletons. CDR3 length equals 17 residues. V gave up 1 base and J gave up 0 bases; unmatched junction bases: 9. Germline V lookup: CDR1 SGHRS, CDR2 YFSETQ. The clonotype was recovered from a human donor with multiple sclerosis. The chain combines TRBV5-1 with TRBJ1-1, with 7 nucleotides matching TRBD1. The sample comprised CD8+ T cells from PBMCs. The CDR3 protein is CASSLLRQGGMNTEAFF. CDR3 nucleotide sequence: TGCGCCAGCAGCTTGCTAAGACAGGGCGGGATGAACACTGAAGCTTTCTTT.